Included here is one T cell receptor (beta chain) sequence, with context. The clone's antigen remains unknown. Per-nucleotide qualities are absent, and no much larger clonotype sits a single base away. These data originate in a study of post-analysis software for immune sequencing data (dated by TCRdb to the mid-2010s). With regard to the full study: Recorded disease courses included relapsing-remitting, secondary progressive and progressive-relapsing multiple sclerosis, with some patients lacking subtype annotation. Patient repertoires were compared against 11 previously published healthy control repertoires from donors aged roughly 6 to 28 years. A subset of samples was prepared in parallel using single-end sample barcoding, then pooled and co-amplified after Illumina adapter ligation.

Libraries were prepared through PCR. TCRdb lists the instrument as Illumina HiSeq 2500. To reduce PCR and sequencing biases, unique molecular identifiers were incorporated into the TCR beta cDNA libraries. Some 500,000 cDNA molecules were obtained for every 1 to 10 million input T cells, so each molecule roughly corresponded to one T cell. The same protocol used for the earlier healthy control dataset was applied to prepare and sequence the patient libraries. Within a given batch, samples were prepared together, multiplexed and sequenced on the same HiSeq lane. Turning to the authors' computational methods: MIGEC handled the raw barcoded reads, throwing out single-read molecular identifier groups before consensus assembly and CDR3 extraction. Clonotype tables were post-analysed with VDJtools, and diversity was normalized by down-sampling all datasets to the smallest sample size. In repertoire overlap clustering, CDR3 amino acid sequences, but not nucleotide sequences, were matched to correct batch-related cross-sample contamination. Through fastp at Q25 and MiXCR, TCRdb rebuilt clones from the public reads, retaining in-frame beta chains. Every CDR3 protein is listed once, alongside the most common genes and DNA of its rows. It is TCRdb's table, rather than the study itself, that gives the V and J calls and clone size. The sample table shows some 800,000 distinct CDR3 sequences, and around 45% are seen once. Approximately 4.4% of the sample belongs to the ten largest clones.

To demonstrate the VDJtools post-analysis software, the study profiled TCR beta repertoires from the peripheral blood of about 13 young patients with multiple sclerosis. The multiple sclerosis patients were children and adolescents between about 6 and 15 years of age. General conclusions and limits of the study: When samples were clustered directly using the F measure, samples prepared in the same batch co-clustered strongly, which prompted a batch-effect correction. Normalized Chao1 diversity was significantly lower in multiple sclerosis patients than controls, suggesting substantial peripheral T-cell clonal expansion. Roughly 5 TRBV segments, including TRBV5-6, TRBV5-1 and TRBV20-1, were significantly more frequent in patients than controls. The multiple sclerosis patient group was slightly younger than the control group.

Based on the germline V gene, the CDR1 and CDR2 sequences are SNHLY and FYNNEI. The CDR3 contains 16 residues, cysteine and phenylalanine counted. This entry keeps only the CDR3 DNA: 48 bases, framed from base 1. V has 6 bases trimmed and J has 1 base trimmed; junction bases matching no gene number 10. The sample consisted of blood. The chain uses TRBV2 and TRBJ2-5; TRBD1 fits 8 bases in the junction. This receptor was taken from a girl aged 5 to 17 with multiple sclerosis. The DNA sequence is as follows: TGTGCCAGCAGCGACCCGGACAGGGATAGCCAAGAGACCCAGTACTTC. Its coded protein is CASSDPDRDSQETQYF.